One and the same sample provided the 32 T cell receptor beta chains below, sequenced in a study of response to subunit inactivated influenza vaccine (dated by TCRdb to the late 2010s). Libraries were built with RT-PCR. The listed sequencing device is Illumina HiSeq 2500. TCRdb took the public reads, trimmed them with fastp at Q25, ran MiXCR for clone calling and kept in-frame beta chains. Every entry covers one CDR3 protein and lists the most common genes and DNA from its rows. This sample gives fewer than 750,000 distinct CDR3 sequences in total; approximately 14% of them show up just once. Approximately 12% of the sample is held by the ten biggest clonotypes. The material was PBMCs from blood, obtained 11 to 12 days after vaccination. These receptors all come from a man aged 45-60 years who received an inactivated influenza vaccine. Donor details come from another sample of the same person, matched by shared clones.

This chain links TRBV7-9 with TRBJ2-7; D is unresolved. V was trimmed by 5 bases and J by 6 bases, leaving 20 bases between them. The CDR3 loop spans 15 amino acids. Germline CDR1 is SEHNR and CDR2 is FQNEAQ (reference sequence). CDR3: CASSPLQNRRAEQYF. CDR3 in DNA: TGTGCCAGCAGCCCACTCCAGAACAGACGCGCCGAGCAGTACTTC.

There are a few counts of this clonotype. The V and J genes are TRBV6-5 and TRBJ2-3; 8 nucleotides line up with TRBD1. Losses at the gene ends were 4 bases for V and 8 bases for J; bases not matched to a gene: 5. The germline gives CDR1 MNHEY, CDR2 SVGAGI. CDR3 length: 13 residues. Here the CDR3 reads CASSWDRRATQYF. CDR3 coding DNA: TGTGCCAGCAGTTGGGACAGGCGCGCTACGCAGTATTTT.

In this sample, this clonotype turned up a few times. V gene TRBV28 combines with J gene TRBJ2-3; 10 bases align to TRBD2. Trimming at V came to 5 bases and at J to 13 bases, leaving 12 bases not matched to a gene. This CDR3 is 14 amino acids long. Germline-derived CDR1 and CDR2 are MDHEN and SYDVKM. This CDR3 reads CASSLPLASGRKYF. In nucleotides, the CDR3 is TGTGCCAGCAGTCTCCCCCTGGCTAGCGGGAGAAAGTATTTT.

This clonotype was observed at least ten times. The chain links TRBV28 to TRBJ2-7; 8 bases fit TRBD1. The CDR3 consists of 16 residues. The V segment lost 3 bases and the J segment 3 bases; nucleotides outside the gene matches: 10. Germline CDR1 reads MDHEN; CDR2 reads SYDVKM. CDR3: CASSFPPTGDHYEQYF. The CDR3 region has the DNA TGTGCCAGCAGTTTTCCGCCGACAGGGGACCACTACGAGCAGTACTTC.

The chain couples TRBV20-1 to TRBJ2-7; tentative D call: TRBD1 (5 bases). The CDR3 is 14 amino acids. Germline values: CDR1 DFQATT, CDR2 SNEGSKA (reference sequence). V gave up 5 bases and J gave up 0 bases, with 14 bases separating them. CDR3: CSADLADNSYEQYF. The CDR3 DNA reads TGCAGTGCTGACCTTGCGGACAACTCCTACGAGCAGTACTTC.

This clonotype was counted ten times or more. V usage is TRBV12-3 or TRBV12-4 and J usage is TRBJ2-7, with 7 bases lining up with TRBD2. J lost 3 bases, V lost 8 bases, and 4 bases had no gene match. The CDR3 spans 12 residues. The CDR3 loop is CASRGGGYEQYF. In nucleotides, the CDR3 is TGTGCCAGCCGGGGCGGGGGCTACGAGCAGTACTTC.

In this sample, this clonotype turned up many times. The rearrangement uses TRBV7-2 and TRBJ1-1; D possibly corresponds to TRBD1 (6 bases). There are 14 residues in the CDR3. The germline V gene has CDR1 SGHTA and CDR2 FQGNSA. Between the trimmed V and J ends, which lost 5 bases and 1 base, there was a span of 11 bases. CDR3 loop: CASSVTQGNTEAFF. The CDR3, as DNA: TGTGCCAGCAGCGTGACACAGGGGAACACTGAAGCTTTCTTT.

V usage is TRBV10-3 and J usage is TRBJ2-5; possible D gene TRBD2, 6 bases. Germline values: CDR1 ENHRY, CDR2 SYGVKD. CDR3 length: 13 residues. CDR3 residues: CATGLQRQETQYF. CDR3 bases: TGTGCGACCGGACTACAACGTCAAGAGACCCAGTACTTC.

J is TRBJ1-2 and V is TRBV12-3 or TRBV12-4, with TRBD1 identical over 7 bases. Losses at the gene ends were 4 bases for V and 4 bases for J; bases not matched to a gene: 9. The CDR3 is made up of 15 amino acids. CDR3 DNA sequence: TGTGCCAGCAGTTCGCGCGGACAGGCGAGCTATGGCTACACCTTC. Translation: CASSSRGQASYGYTF.

The rearrangement uses TRBV20-1 and TRBJ2-5; D unresolved. In germline, CDR1 is DFQATT, CDR2 SNEGSKA (reference sequence). The V gene lost 0 bases and the J gene lost 4 bases, with 12 bases spanning the gap. The length of the CDR3 is 14 residues. The CDR3 here is CSARDGRGSETQYF. As DNA, the CDR3 is TGCAGTGCTAGAGATGGACGCGGTTCAGAGACCCAGTACTTC.

This clonotype was found many times. V gene TRBV7-6 combines with J gene TRBJ2-3; 9 bases line up with TRBD2. The J segment lost 3 bases and the V segment lost 3 bases, leaving 4 bases of the junction unmatched. Germline V lookup: CDR1 SGHVS, CDR2 FNYEAQ. This CDR3 spans 15 amino acids. The CDR3: CASSFRTSATDTQYF. In nucleotides, the CDR3 is TGTGCCAGCAGCTTTAGGACTAGCGCTACAGATACGCAGTATTTT.

This clonotype was seen only a few times. The rearrangement joins TRBV7-2 to TRBJ1-4, with no clear D. V was shortened by 5 bases and J by 4 bases, with 17 bases between the two germline ends. CDR3 length: 16 residues. Germline assignment: CDR1 SGHTA and CDR2 FQGNSA. This chain's CDR3 is CASSLRTGGVNEKLFF. The CDR3 DNA reads as TGTGCCAGCAGCCTCCGGACGGGCGGGGTTAATGAAAAACTGTTTTTT.

This clonotype was found many times. The rearrangement uses TRBV20-1 and TRBJ2-1; D might be TRBD2 (5 bases). The germline CDR1 and CDR2 sequences are DFQATT and SNEGSKA (reference sequence). The CDR3 consists of 15 residues. V lost 7 bases and J lost 0, with 16 bases in between. In DNA, the CDR3 is TGCAGTGATTCCCCGCGGAGCGGCTCCTACAATGAGCAGTTCTTC. Translated: CSDSPRSGSYNEQFF.

This sequence joins TRBV12-3 or TRBV12-4 and TRBJ1-5, with D maybe TRBD1 (6 bases). The length of the CDR3 is 15 residues. The V end was cut by 3 bases, the J end by 5 bases, with 14 bases between. The CDR3 reads CASSFQQGAYQPQHF. As DNA, the CDR3 is TGTGCCAGCAGTTTTCAACAGGGAGCCTATCAGCCCCAGCATTTT.

The chain employs TRBV12-3 or TRBV12-4 and TRBJ1-5; D unclear. The CDR3 spans 13 residues. The V gene lost 7 bases and the J gene lost 6 bases, with 13 bases spanning the gap. CDR3 sequence reads: CASTRQMGQPQHF. CDR3 coding DNA: TGTGCCAGCACTAGGCAGATGGGTCAGCCCCAGCATTTT.

The rearrangement joins TRBV7-9 to TRBJ2-7, with D uncertain. V lost 0 bases to trimming and J lost 0 bases, with 6 bases between them. This CDR3 has 14 residues. Germline CDR1 is SEHNR and CDR2 is FQNEAQ (reference sequence). The CDR3 coding sequence is TGTGCCAGCAGCTTAGCGGCCAACTCCTACGAGCAGTACTTC. Protein product: CASSLAANSYEQYF. The variable domain in full, with the rest retrieved from reference TRBV7-9 and TRBJ2-7, is DTGVSQNPRHKITKRGQNVTFRCDPISEHNRLYWYRQTLGQGPEFLTYFQNEAQLEKSRLLSDRFSAERPKGSFSTLEIQRTEQGDSAMYLCASSLAANSYEQYFGPGTRLTVT.

Only a few counts were recorded for this clonotype. The V gene is TRBV4-1, the J gene TRBJ2-7, with D possibly TRBD2 on 6 matching bases. This CDR3 has 15 amino acids. The V gene's germline CDR1 is MGHRA and CDR2 YSYEKL. The V gene lost 4 bases and the J gene lost 3 bases, with 16 bases spanning the gap. The CDR3 nucleotides read TGCGCCAGCAGCCGATACCCGGAGGGCCGCTACGAGCAGTACTTC. Protein: CASSRYPEGRYEQYF.

This clonotype was counted a few times. The J gene is TRBJ2-2, the V gene TRBV10-3; 7 nucleotides match TRBD1. CDR3 length: 15 amino acids. The V gene's germline CDR1 is ENHRY and CDR2 SYGVKD. V was pared by 9 bases and J by 2 bases, with 9 bases of the junction left unmatched. The CDR3, as DNA: TGTGCCATGGTGGACAGGTTGGATAACACCGGGGAGCTGTTTTTT. Protein product: CAMVDRLDNTGELFF.

This clonotype was seen only a few times. This chain connects TRBV28 to TRBJ1-1; TRBD1 might be the D (5 bases). The ends were cut back, 5 bases at V and 10 bases at J, with 17 bases in the middle. The germline CDR1 and CDR2 sequences are MDHEN and SYDVKM. The CDR3 contains 13 residues. CDR3 in amino acids: CASSLLGTFLAFF. The CDR3 DNA is TGTGCCAGCAGTCTACTCGGGACTTTTCTAGCTTTCTTT.

J is TRBJ2-4 and V is TRBV2; D is unclear. The length of the CDR3 is 15 residues. The V gene's germline CDR1 is SNHLY and CDR2 FYNNEI. V lost 1 base and J lost 1, with 8 bases in between. Here the CDR3 reads CASSEVGVAKNIQYF. Written as DNA, the CDR3 is TGTGCCAGCAGTGAAGTTGGGGTGGCCAAAAACATTCAGTACTTC.

J is TRBJ1-2 and V is TRBV7-2, with D unclear. The CDR3 spans 12 residues. CDR1 and CDR2 from the germline V gene are SGHTA and FQGNSA. The germline V and J ends were trimmed by 0 bases and 8 bases, with 7 bases remaining between them. CDR3 coding DNA: TGTGCCAGCAGCTTAGCGTGGGAAGGCTACACCTTC. It translates to CASSLAWEGYTF.

The rearrangement uses TRBV7-2 and TRBJ2-3; 11 bases agree with TRBD2. CDR3 size: 16 residues. CDR1 is SGHTA, CDR2 FQGNSA, per germline. The V gene end was trimmed by 0 bases and the J gene end by 7 bases; junction bases not matched to a gene: 6. CDR3 in DNA: TGTGCCAGCAGCTTAGCGTTCACTAGCGGGAGTAATACGCAGTATTTT. Translated, it gives CASSLAFTSGSNTQYF.

J is TRBJ2-2 and V is TRBV23-1; tentative D call: TRBD2 (6 bases). TRBV23-1 is recorded as an ORF, its role being uncertain. The CDR3 spans 15 residues. V was pared by 11 bases and J by 1 base, with 17 bases between. The DNA of the CDR3 is TGCGCCGCCGCCGTGGTAGCGGAGAACACCGGGGAGCTGTTTTTT. Residues: CAAAVVAENTGELFF.

This clonotype was detected a few times. V and J are TRBV2 and TRBJ2-7, with 11 nucleotides matching TRBD1. CDR3 length: 14 amino acids. Germline assignment: CDR1 SNHLY and CDR2 FYNNEI. With V trimmed by 5 bases and J by 5 bases, 5 bases remained unmatched. The CDR3 DNA sequence: TGTGCCAGCAGTAAGGACAGGGGGCAGAACGAGCAGTACTTC. It yields the protein CASSKDRGQNEQYF.

Many counts were recorded for this clonotype. This rearrangement joins TRBV7-9 to TRBJ2-1; D is possibly TRBD2 (6 bases). There are 16 residues in the CDR3. Germline V lookup: CDR1 SEHNR, CDR2 FQNEAQ (reference sequence). V was shortened by 4 bases and J by 8 bases, with 21 bases between the two germline ends. The DNA of the CDR3 is TGTGCCAGCAGCTCCAGGGACTCTGCTCAGGGCTATGAGCAGTTCTTC. It yields the protein CASSSRDSAQGYEQFF.

This clonotype was seen a few times. The chain joins TRBV9 to TRBJ2-7; 8 bases are a match to TRBD1. J was trimmed by 2 bases and V by 5 bases; bases with no gene match: 9. The CDR3 covers 15 residues. CDR1 and CDR2 (germline): SGDLS, YYNGEE. CDR3 bases: TGTGCCAGCAGTGAACATACAGGGGGGACCTACGAGCAGTACTTC. This sequence encodes CASSEHTGGTYEQYF.

This clonotype was seen repeatedly, ten times or more. CDR3 sequence: CASGGQRNTGELFF. In DNA, the CDR3 is TGTGCCAGCGGAGGGCAGAGAAACACCGGGGAGCTGTTTTTT. The gene calls are TRBV28 and TRBJ2-2; maybe TRBD2 (6 bases). This CDR3 is 14 amino acids long. The germline V gene encodes CDR1 MDHEN and CDR2 SYDVKM. Deletions cut 8 bases from V and 2 bases from J, with 12 bases between.

The chain links TRBV28 to TRBJ2-7, with D perhaps assigned TRBD1 or TRBD2 (5 bases each). The CDR3 has 13 residues. Germline V gene lookup returns CDR1 MDHEN and CDR2 SYDVKM. V was pared by 10 bases and J by 5 bases, with 18 bases between. The CDR3 region is CAIARDALNEQYF. In DNA form, the CDR3 reads TGTGCCATCGCGAGGGACGCTCTTAACGAGCAGTACTTC.

This clonotype has just a few counts. J is TRBJ2-5 and V is TRBV3-1; D might be TRBD1 (6 bases). There are 15 residues in the CDR3. V lost 2 bases and J lost 5, with 15 bases in between. Germline assignment: CDR1 LGHDT and CDR2 YNNKEL (reference sequence). The CDR3: CASSQLGRGRETQYF. CDR3 nucleotide sequence: TGTGCCAGCAGCCAACTCGGCAGGGGAAGGGAGACCCAGTACTTC.

This clonotype came up many times. The chain links TRBV18 to TRBJ1-3; 9 bases line up with TRBD1. This CDR3 is 19 amino acids long. Germline V lookup: CDR1 KGHSH, CDR2 LQKENI. Losses at the gene ends were 0 bases for V and 0 bases for J; bases not matched to a gene: 9. CDR3 nucleotide sequence: TGTGCCAGCTCACCACCTCGGGACAGGGTCTCTAGCTCTGGAAACACCATATATTTT. Encoded protein: CASSPPRDRVSSSGNTIYF.

In its sample, this clonotype was seen many times. DNA for the CDR3: TGTGCCAGCAGCGTAGCTAGGAATGAGCAGTTCTTC. Amino acid sequence: CASSVARNEQFF. The chain links TRBV2 to TRBJ2-1; no reliable D call. Germline V gene lookup returns CDR1 SNHLY and CDR2 FYNNEI. V was trimmed by 6 bases and J by 7 bases, leaving 10 bases between them. This CDR3 region has 12 residues.

This clonotype turned up a few times. This rearrangement joins TRBV12-3 or TRBV12-4 to TRBJ1-3; D gene uncertain. CDR3 length: 14 residues. V was pared by 7 bases and J by 6 bases, with 16 bases between. The CDR3 region has the DNA TGTGCCAGCAATCGAATCGCTCTGGAAAACACCATATATTTT. Translating gives CASNRIALENTIYF.